Included here is one T cell receptor (beta chain) sequence, with context. The antigen is undetermined. This record belongs to a study of Ad26.COV2.S vaccination and SARS-CoV-2 variants. Study conclusions and caveats: Similar non-spike TCR breadth was observed in recipients of vaccine and of placebo.

The CDR3 contains 14 residues. Germline assignment: CDR1 SGHVS and CDR2 FQNEAQ. J lost 4 bases, V lost 5 bases, and 4 bases had no gene match. Repertoires were generated with immunoSEQ multiplex PCR, while TCRdb's copy carries only in-frame clones and drops some. The profile covers about 350,000 clones, with about 87% appearing a single time and roughly 6% taken by the ten largest. Treatment described: 15 to 20 received Ad26.COV2.S at low or high dose, single or two shots; 5 received placebo; per-sample allocation not given. At day 63 after the first vaccine or placebo injection, samples were drawn. The chain employs TRBV7-8 and TRBJ2-3; the match to TRBD1 covers 9 bases. This receptor was taken from a person between 18 and 60 years old who received the Ad26.COV2.S COVID-19 vaccine or a placebo. The input for sequencing was peripheral blood, taken in a trial of Ad26.COV2.S vaccine versus placebo. CDR3 coding DNA: TGTGCCAGCAGCCCGGACAGGGGCGCAGATACGCAGTATTTT. Encoded protein: CASSPDRGADTQYF.